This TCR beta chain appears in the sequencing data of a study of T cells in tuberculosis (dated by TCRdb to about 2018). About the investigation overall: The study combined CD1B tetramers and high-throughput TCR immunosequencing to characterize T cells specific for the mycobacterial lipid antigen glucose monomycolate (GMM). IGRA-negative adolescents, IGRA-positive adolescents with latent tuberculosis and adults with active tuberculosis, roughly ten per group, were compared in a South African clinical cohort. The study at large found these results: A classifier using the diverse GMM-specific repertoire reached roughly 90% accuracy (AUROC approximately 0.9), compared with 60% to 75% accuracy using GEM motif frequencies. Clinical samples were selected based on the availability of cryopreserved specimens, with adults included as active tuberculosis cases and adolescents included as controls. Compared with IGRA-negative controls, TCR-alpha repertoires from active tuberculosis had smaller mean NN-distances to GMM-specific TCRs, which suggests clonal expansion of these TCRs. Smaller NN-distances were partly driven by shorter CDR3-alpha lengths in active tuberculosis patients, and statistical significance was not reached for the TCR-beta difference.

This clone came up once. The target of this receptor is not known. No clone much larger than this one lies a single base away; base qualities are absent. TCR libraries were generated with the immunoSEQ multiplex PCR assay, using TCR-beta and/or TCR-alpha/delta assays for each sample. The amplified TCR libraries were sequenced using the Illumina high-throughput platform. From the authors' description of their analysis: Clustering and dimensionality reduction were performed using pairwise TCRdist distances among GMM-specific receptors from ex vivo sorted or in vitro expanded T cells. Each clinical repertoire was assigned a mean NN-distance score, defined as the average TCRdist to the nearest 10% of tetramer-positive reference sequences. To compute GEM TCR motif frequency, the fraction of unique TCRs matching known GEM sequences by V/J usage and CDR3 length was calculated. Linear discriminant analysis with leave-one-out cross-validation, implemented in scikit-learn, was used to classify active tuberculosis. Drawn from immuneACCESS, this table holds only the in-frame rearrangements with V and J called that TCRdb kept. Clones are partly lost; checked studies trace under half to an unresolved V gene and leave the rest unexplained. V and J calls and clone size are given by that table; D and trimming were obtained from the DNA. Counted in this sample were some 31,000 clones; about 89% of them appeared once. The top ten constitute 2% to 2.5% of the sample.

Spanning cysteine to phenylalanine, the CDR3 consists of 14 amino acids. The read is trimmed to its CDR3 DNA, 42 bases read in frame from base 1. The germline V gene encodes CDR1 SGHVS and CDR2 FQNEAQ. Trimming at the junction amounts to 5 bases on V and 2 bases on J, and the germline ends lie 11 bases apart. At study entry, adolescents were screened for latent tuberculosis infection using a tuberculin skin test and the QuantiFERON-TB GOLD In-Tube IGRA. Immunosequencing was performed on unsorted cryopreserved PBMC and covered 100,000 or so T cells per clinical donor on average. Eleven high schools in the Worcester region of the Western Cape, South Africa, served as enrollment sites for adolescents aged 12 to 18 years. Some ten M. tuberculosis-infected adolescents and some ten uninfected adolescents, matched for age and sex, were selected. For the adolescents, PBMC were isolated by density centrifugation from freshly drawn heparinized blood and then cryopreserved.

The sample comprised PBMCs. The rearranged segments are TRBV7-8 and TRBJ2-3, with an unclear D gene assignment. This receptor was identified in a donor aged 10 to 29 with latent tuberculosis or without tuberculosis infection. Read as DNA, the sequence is TGTGCCAGCAGCCCTAAGTTGGTCACAGATACGCAGTATTTT. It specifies CASSPKLVTDTQYF.